The clone carrying this T cell receptor (beta chain) turned up a few times. Its antigen is not identified. These data come from a study of cytomegalovirus exposure and HLA in healthy donors. On the study more broadly: Researchers found that about four fifths of over 350 genotyped donors fell within the Caucasian-associated ancestry cluster.

The CDR3 is made up of 13 amino acids. Germline values: CDR1 SNHLY, CDR2 FYNNEI. Trimming took off 6 bases at V and 7 bases at J, with 13 bases between the two ends. Study-level findings and limits: Most subjects' HLA-A and HLA-B alleles were reportedly predicted from TCR beta sequences. Later analysis showed most CMV-associated TCR beta chains appearing HLA-restricted. TCR beta V segments were, for the most part, productive about 87% or about 30% of the time in an earlier analysis.

The PCR used 60 Vbeta and 13 Jbeta primers. Sequencing used immunoSEQ multiplex PCR; TCRdb keeps in-frame clones, though not all of them. The sample shows about 130,000 clones, around 78% of them seen only once. The clonotype was recovered from a woman in her 50s in good health and CMV-seronegative. V is TRBV2 and J is TRBJ1-5; a weak D match, TRBD1 (5 bases). Material: PBMCs. CDR3: CASSSQVRQPQHF. CDR3 bases: TGTGCCAGCAGCTCACAGGTTCGACAGCCCCAGCATTTT.